Each of the 16 T cell receptor beta chains below was sequenced from the same sample in a study of cytomegalovirus exposure and HLA in healthy donors. Primers included in the PCR were 60 Vbeta and 13 Jbeta primers. Produced via immunoSEQ multiplex PCR; TCRdb's table is partial and in-frame only. The top ten hold around 1.9% of the sample, which has about 67,000 clones, 65% to 70% seen once. The specimen was PBMCs. The source of these receptors is a woman in her 30s in good health and CMV-seronegative.

The chain recombines TRBV5-6 with TRBJ1-2; 9 bases match TRBD1. The CDR3 has 12 amino acids. V lost 3 bases and J lost 9; bases outside the gene matches: 3. CDR1 and CDR2 from the germline V gene are SGHDT and YYEEEE. The CDR3: CASSWDRVSYTF. CDR3 DNA sequence: TGTGCCAGCAGCTGGGACAGGGTTAGCTACACCTTC.

This chain links TRBV7-2 with TRBJ2-6, with a tentative D call TRBD2 (6 bases). This CDR3 has 16 residues. Germline CDR1 is SGHTA and CDR2 is FQGNSA. V dropped 2 bases and J dropped 0 bases, with 8 bases sitting between them. CDR3 in DNA: TGTGCCAGCAGCTTATCCGGGAGCTCTGGGGCCAACGTCCTGACTTTC. It yields the protein CASSLSGSSGANVLTF.

The sample holds one count of this clone. CDR3: CASSRPRGGLADTQYF. For the CDR3, the DNA is TGTGCCAGCTCACGCCCGCGGGGGGGCCTCGCAGATACGCAGTATTTT. This sequence joins TRBV18 and TRBJ2-3; 9 bases agree with TRBD2. The junction had 9 bases not matched to a gene; V was cut back by 4 bases and J by 4 bases. Per germline, CDR1 KGHSH and CDR2 LQKENI. The CDR3 spans 16 residues.

V and J are TRBV11-3 and TRBJ2-7, with 10 bases that match TRBD1. With 1 base clipped from V and 2 bases from J, the junction kept 5 bases outside the gene matches. The V gene's germline CDR1 is SGHNT and CDR2 YENEEA. The CDR3 has 16 amino acids. The CDR3 is CASSLAWTGGTYEQYF. Here the CDR3 DNA reads TGTGCCAGCAGCTTAGCCTGGACAGGGGGGACCTACGAGCAGTACTTC.

This clone has only a few counts. This chain uses TRBV30 with TRBJ2-2, with D unclear. Trimming left V 2 bases short and J 5 bases short, with 6 bases between. CDR1 and CDR2 (germline): GTSNPN, SVGIG (reference sequence). The CDR3 extends over 12 amino acids. Here the CDR3 reads CAWSRSTGELFF. DNA of the CDR3: TGTGCCTGGAGTCGGTCGACCGGGGAGCTGTTTTTT.

The chain has TRBV11-2 and TRBJ2-6; 8 positions agree with TRBD1. Trimming removed 5 bases from V and 1 base from J; junction bases left unmatched: 7. The CDR3 sequence is 17 residues long. Germline CDR1 SGHAT, CDR2 FQNNGV. This chain's CDR3 is CASSPGGPSSGANVLTF. In DNA, the CDR3 is TGTGCCAGCAGCCCAGGGGGCCCCTCGTCTGGGGCCAACGTCCTGACTTTC.

The rearrangement uses TRBV11-3 and TRBJ2-3, with 7 bases fitting TRBD1. Germline V gives CDR1 SGHNT, CDR2 YENEEA. The CDR3 spans 14 residues. Trimming removed 8 bases from V and 3 bases from J; junction bases left unmatched: 8. The CDR3 sequence is CASSRQGGTDTQYF. The CDR3 nucleotides are TGTGCCAGCTCGCGACAGGGTGGTACAGATACGCAGTATTTT.

The chain uses TRBV18 and TRBJ2-5; 8 bases map to TRBD2. Germline V gives CDR1 KGHSH, CDR2 LQKENI. V gave up 2 bases and J gave up 5 bases; unmatched junction bases: 13. This CDR3 contains 17 residues. In DNA, the CDR3 is TGTGCCAGCTCACCAAGAAGCGGGGGTTCTGCGCGGGAGACCCAGTACTTC. Residues: CASSPRSGGSARETQYF.

In regard to this clone: Other DNA sequences within the sample encode an identical CDR3. The chain joins TRBV9 to TRBJ1-5; 7 nucleotides agree with TRBD1. V lost 2 bases to trimming and J lost 2 bases; unmatched junction nucleotides: 1. The CDR3 runs 14 residues. Looked up from germline, CDR1 is SGDLS and CDR2 is YYNGEE. The CDR3 DNA reads TGTGCCAGCAGCGTTGGACAGGGCAATCAGCCCCAGCATTTT. It encodes CASSVGQGNQPQHF.

This rearrangement joins TRBV7-8 to TRBJ2-1, with 8 positions matching TRBD2. This CDR3 region has 16 residues. CDR1 SGHVS and CDR2 FQNEAQ come from the germline V gene. Germline trimming cut 8 bases from V and 0 bases from J; bases unmatched to any gene: 9. As DNA, the CDR3 is TGTGCCAGCTATTCAGCGGGGGCGAGCTCCTACAATGAGCAGTTCTTC. This gives the protein CASYSAGASSYNEQFF.

The chain uses TRBV5-1 and TRBJ2-3; 11 positions agree with TRBD2. The CDR3 length is 17 residues. From germline, CDR1 is SGHRS and CDR2 YFSETQ. Germline trimming cut 0 bases from V and 4 bases from J; bases unmatched to any gene: 7. The chain's CDR3 is CASSLGIAGGPADTQYF. DNA for the CDR3: TGCGCCAGCAGCTTGGGAATAGCGGGGGGGCCGGCAGATACGCAGTATTTT.

The chain recombines TRBV2 with TRBJ1-5, with TRBD1 matching 9 bases. The junction had 11 bases not matched to a gene; V was cut back by 5 bases and J by 0 bases. Germline V gene data show CDR1 as SNHLY and CDR2 as FYNNEI. This CDR3 is built from 18 residues. The CDR3 reads CASSRWGQGLYSNQPQHF. The CDR3, as DNA: TGTGCCAGCAGTCGTTGGGGACAGGGCCTATATAGCAATCAGCCCCAGCATTTT.

The sample holds a few counts of this clone. V usage is TRBV9 and J usage is TRBJ2-5; 9 nucleotides align to TRBD2. V lost 4 bases to trimming and J lost 3 bases; unmatched junction nucleotides: 13. The CDR3 covers 17 residues. Per germline, CDR1 SGDLS and CDR2 YYNGEE. The DNA of the CDR3 is TGTGCCAGCAGCCCCCGTCTAGGGCGGGGGGGCGAAGAGACCCAGTACTTC. It translates to CASSPRLGRGGEETQYF.

This clone was recorded a few times. This chain joins TRBV7-9 and TRBJ1-5; 7 bases are a match to TRBD1. This CDR3 comprises 15 residues. The J segment lost 2 bases and the V segment lost 5 bases, leaving 6 bases of the junction unmatched. Germline V lookup: CDR1 SEHNR, CDR2 FQNEAQ (reference sequence). The CDR3 loop is CASSPQGIGNQPQHF. Written as DNA, the CDR3 is TGTGCCAGCAGCCCACAGGGGATCGGCAATCAGCCCCAGCATTTT.

This sequence joins TRBV6-1 and TRBJ1-5; 9 bases are shared with TRBD1. The CDR3 covers 14 residues. V lost 6 bases, J lost 6 bases, and 6 bases stayed unmatched. The V gene's germline CDR1 is MNHNS and CDR2 SASEGT. CDR3 residues: CASSRTGAGQPQHF. The CDR3 coding sequence is TGTGCCAGCAGCCGGACAGGGGCAGGTCAGCCCCAGCATTTT.

This clone was found once. This chain joins TRBV5-4 and TRBJ2-4, with D perhaps TRBD2 (6 bases). This CDR3 spans 14 amino acids. Deletions cut 4 bases from V and 5 bases from J, with 13 bases between. Germline V gene data show CDR1 as SGHNT and CDR2 as YYREEE (reference sequence). CDR3 protein: CASSRGITENIQYF. The CDR3 region has the DNA TGTGCCAGCAGCCGCGGGATTACAGAAAACATTCAGTACTTC.